This TCR beta chain was recorded in a study of T cell repertoires in cytomegalovirus infection. Study overall: Public TCR beta signature analysis indicated the presence of both CMV infection and matching HLA type. Findings and caveats of the study: Identification of carriers of CMV plus the relevant HLA was performed using cumulative public TCR beta family frequency. HLA-C-restricted CMV-specific TCR beta clonotypes prevailed in the ex vivo response.

MiXCR, applied by TCRdb to the reads, yields one record per CDR3 protein. The table has more than 500,000 distinct CDR3 sequences, more than 15% seen once. This clonotype came up many times. The antigen is not known. The ends lost 3 bases at V and 5 bases at J; junction bases unmatched: 14. CDR1 is MDHEN, CDR2 SYDVKM, per germline. CDR3 size: 17 residues. The chain has TRBV28 and TRBJ2-5, with 8 bases that match TRBD2. The sequenced sample was CD8+ T cells from PBMCs. The receptor comes from a human donor in good health (CMV status not recorded). Some clones in this sample may be carry-over from other donors' samples. CDR3 amino acids: CASSFLSREGILETQYF. In DNA form, the CDR3 reads TGTGCCAGCAGTTTTTTAAGTCGGGAGGGTATTTTGGAGACCCAGTACTTC.